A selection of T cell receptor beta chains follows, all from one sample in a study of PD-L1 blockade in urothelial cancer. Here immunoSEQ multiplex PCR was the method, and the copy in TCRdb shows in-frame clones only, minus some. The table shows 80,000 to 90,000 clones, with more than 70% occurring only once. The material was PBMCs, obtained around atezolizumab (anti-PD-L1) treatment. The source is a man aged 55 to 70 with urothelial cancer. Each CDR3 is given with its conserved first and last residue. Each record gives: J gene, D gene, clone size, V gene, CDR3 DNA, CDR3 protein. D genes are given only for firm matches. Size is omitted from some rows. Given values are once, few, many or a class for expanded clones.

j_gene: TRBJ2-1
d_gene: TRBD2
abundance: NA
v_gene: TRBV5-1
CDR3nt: TGCGCCAGCAGCTTGAAGAGGGCTAGCGGGAGAGAAGAGCAGTTCTTC
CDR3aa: CASSLKRASGREEQFF

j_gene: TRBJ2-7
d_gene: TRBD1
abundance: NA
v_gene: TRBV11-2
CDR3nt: TGTGCCAGCAGCTTAAACAGGGGGCGGAGCGAGCAGTACTTC
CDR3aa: CASSLNRGRSEQYF

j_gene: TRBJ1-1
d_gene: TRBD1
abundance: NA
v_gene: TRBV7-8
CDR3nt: TGTGCCAGCAGCCCGAAACGAAGGGGGTTAGGGACAGAGTCTCGAGGCAACACTGAAGCTTTCTTT
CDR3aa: CASSPKRRGLGTESRGNTEAFF

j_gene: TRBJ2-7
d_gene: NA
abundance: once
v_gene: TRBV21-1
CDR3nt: TGTGCCAGCCAGCAGCCGGGGACAGGGCATTATGATACCCCTTGCTCCTACGAGCAGTACTTC
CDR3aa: CASQQPGTGHYDTPCSYEQYF

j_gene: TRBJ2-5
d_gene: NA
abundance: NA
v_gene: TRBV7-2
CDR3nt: TGTGCCAGCAGCTTAACGGTGGAGACCCAGTACTTC
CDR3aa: CASSLTVETQYF

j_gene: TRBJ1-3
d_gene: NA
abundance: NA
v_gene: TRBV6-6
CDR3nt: TGTGCCAGCATTCTGTCCTCTGGAAACACCATATATTTT
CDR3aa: CASILSSGNTIYF

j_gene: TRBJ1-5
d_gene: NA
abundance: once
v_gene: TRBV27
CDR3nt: TGTGCCAGCAGGACCCAAGGGGGGGTGTTGGGGGGTCAGCCCCAGCATTTT
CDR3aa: CASRTQGGVLGGQPQHF

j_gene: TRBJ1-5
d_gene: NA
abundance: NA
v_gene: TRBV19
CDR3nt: TGTGCCAGTAGTATCCAGGGGTGGGAGCCCCAGCATTTT
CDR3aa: CASSIQGWEPQHF

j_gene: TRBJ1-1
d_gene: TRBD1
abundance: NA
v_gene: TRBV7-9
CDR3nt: TGTGCCAGCAGCTTAGAAGGCGGGACAGGTGTGTACACTGAAGCTTTCTTT
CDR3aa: CASSLEGGTGVYTEAFF

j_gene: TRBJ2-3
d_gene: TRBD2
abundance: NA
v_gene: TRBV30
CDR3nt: TGTGCCTGGGCCCGACTAGCGGGGGACCTTTCTAGCACAGATACGCAGTATTTT
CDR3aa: CAWARLAGDLSSTDTQYF

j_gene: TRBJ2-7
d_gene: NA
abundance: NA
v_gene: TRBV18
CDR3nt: TGTGCCAGCTCACAATCAACAGGGATCGCGGTTTACGAGCAGTACTTC
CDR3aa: CASSQSTGIAVYEQYF

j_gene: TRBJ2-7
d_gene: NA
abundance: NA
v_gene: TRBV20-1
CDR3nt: TGCAGTGCTAGGTTCAGATACGAGCAGTACTTC
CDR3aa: CSARFRYEQYF

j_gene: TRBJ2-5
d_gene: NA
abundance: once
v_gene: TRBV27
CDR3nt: TGTGCCAGCAGTTTACGACTAAAGGAGACCCAGTACTTC
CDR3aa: CASSLRLKETQYF

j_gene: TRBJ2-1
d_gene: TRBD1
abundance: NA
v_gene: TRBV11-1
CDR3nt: TGTGCCAGCAGCTTACGACAGGGGAAGGACAATGAGCAGTTCTTC
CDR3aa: CASSLRQGKDNEQFF

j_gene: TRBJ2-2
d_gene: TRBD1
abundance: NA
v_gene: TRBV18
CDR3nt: TGTGCCAGCTCACCAAGGGACAGGGGTGACACCGGGGAGCTGTTTTTT
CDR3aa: CASSPRDRGDTGELFF

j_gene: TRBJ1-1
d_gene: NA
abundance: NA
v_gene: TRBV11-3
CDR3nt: TGTGCCAGCAGCCTCCACGCTATGAACACTGAAGCTTTCTTT
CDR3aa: CASSLHAMNTEAFF

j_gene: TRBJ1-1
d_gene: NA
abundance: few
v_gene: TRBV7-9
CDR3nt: TGTGCCAGCAGCCACTTGACAGAGAACACTGAAGCTTTCTTT
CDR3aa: CASSHLTENTEAFF

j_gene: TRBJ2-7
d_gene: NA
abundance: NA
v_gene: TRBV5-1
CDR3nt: TGCGCCAGCAGCTTGGGAGGGGGGGAATACGAGCAGTACTTC
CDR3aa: CASSLGGGEYEQYF

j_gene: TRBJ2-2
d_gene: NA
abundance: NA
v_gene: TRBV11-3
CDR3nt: TGTGCCAGCAGCTTAGATCCCGGGGTCCTCGGGGAGCTGTTTTTT
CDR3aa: CASSLDPGVLGELFF

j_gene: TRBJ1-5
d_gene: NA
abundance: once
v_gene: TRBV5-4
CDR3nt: TGTGCCAGCAGCGAGCAGGGTCGTCAGCCCCAGCATTTT
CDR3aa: CASSEQGRQPQHF

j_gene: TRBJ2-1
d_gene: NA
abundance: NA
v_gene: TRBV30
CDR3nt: TGTGCCTGGAGACTCCAGGGTTTTCTAGGGGAGCAGTTCTTC
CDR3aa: CAWRLQGFLGEQFF

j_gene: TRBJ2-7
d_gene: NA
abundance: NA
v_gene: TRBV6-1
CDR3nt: TGTGCCAGCAGTGAAAGGAGGACGGCAAGGTCTTACGAGCAGTACTTC
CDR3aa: CASSERRTARSYEQYF

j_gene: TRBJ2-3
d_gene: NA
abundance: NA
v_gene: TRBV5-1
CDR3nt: TGCGCCAGCAGCTTTAGGGGGGGCAATACGCAGTATTTT
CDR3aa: CASSFRGGNTQYF

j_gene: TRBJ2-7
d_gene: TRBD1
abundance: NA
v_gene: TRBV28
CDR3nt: TGTGCCAGCAGGAGGGGACAGGGGACCTACGAGCAGTACTTC
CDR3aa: CASRRGQGTYEQYF

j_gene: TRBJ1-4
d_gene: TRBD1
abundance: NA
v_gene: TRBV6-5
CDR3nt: TGTGCCAGCAGGCCGACAGGGGGAACTAATGAAAAACTGTTTTTT
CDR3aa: CASRPTGGTNEKLFF

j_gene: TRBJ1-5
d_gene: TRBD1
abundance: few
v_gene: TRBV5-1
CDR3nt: TGCGCCAGCAGCTTGGATGGGACAGGGGGCAATCAGCCCCAGCATTTT
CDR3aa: CASSLDGTGGNQPQHF

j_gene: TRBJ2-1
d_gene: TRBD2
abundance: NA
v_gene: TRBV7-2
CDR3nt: TGTGCCAGCAGACTAGCGGGGCGTGGTCACAATGAGCAGTTCTTC
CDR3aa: CASRLAGRGHNEQFF

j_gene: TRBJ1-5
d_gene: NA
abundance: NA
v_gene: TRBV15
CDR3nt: TGTGCCACCAGCAGGGACACAACTAACCGGGTTCAGCCCCAGCATTTT
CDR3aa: CATSRDTTNRVQPQHF

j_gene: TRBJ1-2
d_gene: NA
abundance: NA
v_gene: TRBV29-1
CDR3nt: TGCAGCGTTGAAGTTTCTTATGGCTACACCTTC
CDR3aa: CSVEVSYGYTF

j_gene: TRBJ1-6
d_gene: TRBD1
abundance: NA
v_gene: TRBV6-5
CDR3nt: TGTGCCAGCAGGGATACAGGGGGTCGGTCACCCCTCCACTTT
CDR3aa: CASRDTGGRSPLHF

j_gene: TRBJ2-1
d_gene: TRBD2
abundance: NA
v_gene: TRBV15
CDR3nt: TGTGCCACAATCCCCCTAGCGGGTGATTACAATGAGCAGTTCTTC
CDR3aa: CATIPLAGDYNEQFF

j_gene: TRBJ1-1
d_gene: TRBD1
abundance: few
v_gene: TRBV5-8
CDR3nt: TGTGCCAGCAGCCCGTGGACAGGGAAGACTGAAGCTTTCTTT
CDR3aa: CASSPWTGKTEAFF